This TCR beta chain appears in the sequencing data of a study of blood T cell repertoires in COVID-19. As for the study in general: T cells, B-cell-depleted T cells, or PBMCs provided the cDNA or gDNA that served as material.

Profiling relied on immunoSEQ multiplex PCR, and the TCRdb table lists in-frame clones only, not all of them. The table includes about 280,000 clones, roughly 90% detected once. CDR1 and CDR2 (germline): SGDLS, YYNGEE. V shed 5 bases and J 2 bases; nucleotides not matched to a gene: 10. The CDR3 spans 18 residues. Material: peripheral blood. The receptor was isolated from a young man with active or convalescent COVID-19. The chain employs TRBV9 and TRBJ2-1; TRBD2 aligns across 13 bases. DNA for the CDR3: TGTGCCAGCAGTTTTTGGGGGACTAGCGGGGTTCCCTACAATGAGCAGTTCTTC. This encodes CASSFWGTSGVPYNEQFF.